These 29 T cell receptor beta chains share one sample of origin, sequenced in a study of T cell responses to AZD1222 COVID-19 vaccine. Only in-frame clones appear in the TCRdb table, and some are missing; sequencing was by immunoSEQ multiplex PCR. The sample carries 110,000 or so clones, more than 75% recorded once. The starting material was peripheral blood, obtained 28 days after the second AZD1222 dose. The origin of the receptors is an adult who received the AZD1222 COVID-19 vaccine.

V is TRBV5-4 and J is TRBJ2-3; TRBD2 matches at 12 bases. Germline CDR1 is SGHNT and CDR2 is YYREEE (reference sequence). This CDR3 region has 18 residues. Losses at the gene ends were 4 bases for V and 5 bases for J; bases not matched to a gene: 14. The CDR3 region has the DNA TGTGCCAGCAGCCGACCCGCCGCCGGACTAGCGGGGTTAGATACGCAGTATTTT. This gives the protein CASSRPAAGLAGLDTQYF. The full variable domain, rest sourced from reference TRBV5-4 and TRBJ2-3, is ETGVTQSPTHLIKTRGQQVTLRCSSQSGHNTVSWYQQALGQGPQFIFQYYREEENGRGNFPPRFSGLQFPNYSSELNVNALELDDSALYLCASSRPAAGLAGLDTQYFGPGTRLTVL.

This clone has at least ten counts. J is TRBJ1-5 and V is TRBV5-6; D possibly corresponds to TRBD1 (5 bases). Trimming removed 0 bases at V and 3 bases at J, with 10 bases between. Looked up from germline, CDR1 is SGHDT and CDR2 is YYEEEE. The CDR3 sequence is 15 residues long. The CDR3 reads CASSLAGLDNQPQHF. In DNA, the CDR3 is TGTGCCAGCAGCTTGGCAGGGTTAGACAATCAGCCCCAGCATTTT.

This clone was seen only once. The chain links TRBV30 to TRBJ1-2; possibly TRBD1 for D (6 bases). Germline V lookup: CDR1 GTSNPN, CDR2 SVGIG (reference sequence). The CDR3 runs to 17 residues. The ends were cut back, 1 base at V and 4 bases at J, with 22 bases in the middle. The CDR3 bases are TGTGCCTGGAGTGCCCTCTCTGCAGGGGCGCGACGCTATGGCTACACCTTC. Translated: CAWSALSAGARRYGYTF.

This clone was picked up one time. The chain combines TRBV28 with TRBJ2-7; TRBD2 aligns across 10 bases. The CDR3 is 17 amino acids. The V gene's germline CDR1 is MDHEN and CDR2 SYDVKM. V gave up 6 bases and J gave up 3 bases; unmatched junction bases: 14. The CDR3 DNA reads as TGTGCCAGCAGCCCCACTGGCGCACTAGCGGGGTACTACGAGCAGTACTTC. Its translation: CASSPTGALAGYYEQYF.

The genes are TRBV7-2 and TRBJ1-6; the D is unclear. CDR1 is SGHTA, CDR2 FQGNSA, per germline. This CDR3 region has 16 residues. Between the trimmed V and J ends, which lost 2 bases and 6 bases, there was a span of 14 bases. The CDR3 bases are TGTGCCAGCAGCTTATTGCTGCACAAACCTAATTCACCCCTCCACTTT. This codes for CASSLLLHKPNSPLHF. The full variable domain, with the rest looked up from reference TRBV7-2 and TRBJ1-6, is GAGVSQSPSNKVTEKGKDVELRCDPISGHTALYWYRQSLGQGLEFLIYFQGNSAPDKSGLPSDRFSAERTGGSVSTLTIQRTQQEDSAVYLCASSLLLHKPNSPLHFGNGTRLTVT.

Of note for this clone: At one boundary the junction diverges from the germline segment, which might be a read error. The chain has TRBV6-5 and TRBJ1-2; no clear D gene. The length of the CDR3 is 14 residues. Per the germline V gene, CDR1 is MNHEY and CDR2 is SVGAGI. CDR3: CASSYSGMGLPSDF. CDR3 coding DNA: TGTGCCAGCAGTTACTCAGGGATGGGTCTTCCCTCCGATTTC.

The chain has TRBV27 and TRBJ1-5; 8 bases fit TRBD1. The CDR3 is made up of 16 amino acids. J was trimmed by 2 bases and V by 6 bases; bases with no gene match: 9. Germline V CDR1 and CDR2: MNHEY, SMNVEV (reference sequence). The CDR3 coding sequence is TGTGCCAGCAGCACTAGACCGACAGGGGGCAATCAGCCCCAGCATTTT. This gives the protein CASSTRPTGGNQPQHF.

V usage is TRBV28 and J usage is TRBJ2-5; D might be TRBD1 (6 bases). Germline CDR1 MDHEN, CDR2 SYDVKM. The CDR3 extends over 15 amino acids. V was shortened by 6 bases and J by 2 bases, with 16 bases between the two germline ends. The CDR3 sequence is CASSSQGHQQETQYF. In DNA form, the CDR3 reads TGTGCCAGCAGCTCCCAGGGACACCAACAAGAGACCCAGTACTTC. Full variable domain (remainder filled in from reference TRBV28 and TRBJ2-5): DVKVTQSSRYLVKRTGEKVFLECVQDMDHENMFWYRQDPGLGLRLIYFSYDVKMKEKGDIPEGYSVSREKKERFSLILESASTNQTSMYLCASSSQGHQQETQYFGPGTRLLVL.

This clone was picked up a small number of times. The chain is built from TRBV28 and TRBJ2-2; the match to TRBD2 covers 16 bases. V shed 8 bases, J shed 3 bases, and the junction held 12 bases outside the gene matches. Germline V CDR1 and CDR2: MDHEN, SYDVKM. The CDR3 has 19 residues. CDR3 amino acids: CASVINPGTSGRDTGELFF. CDR3 bases: TGTGCCAGCGTCATAAACCCGGGGACTAGCGGGAGGGACACCGGGGAGCTGTTTTTT.

The chain's CDR3 is CASSLAPRVGGTEAFF. The CDR3 DNA is TGTGCCAGCAGCTTGGCCCCCAGGGTAGGAGGCACTGAAGCTTTCTTT. The J gene is TRBJ1-1, the V gene TRBV5-4; D is perhaps TRBD1 (5 bases). Trimming cost V 0 bases and J 4 bases, with 16 bases left between them. CDR3 length: 16 residues. In germline, CDR1 is SGHNT, CDR2 YYREEE (reference sequence).

The chain couples TRBV7-2 to TRBJ2-3; 13 nucleotides align to TRBD2. V shed 5 bases and J 6 bases; nucleotides not matched to a gene: 14. Germline assignment: CDR1 SGHTA and CDR2 FQGNSA. The CDR3 length is 18 residues. Here the CDR3 reads CASSPGSLLAGGWDTQYF. The CDR3 DNA reads as TGTGCCAGCAGCCCAGGGTCCCTACTAGCGGGAGGGTGGGATACGCAGTATTTT.

CDR3 nucleotides: TGTGCCAGCAGCTTAACTGGTCTAGCGGGGGGTCGGACAGATACGCAGTATTTT. It translates to CASSLTGLAGGRTDTQYF. The gene calls are TRBV7-3 and TRBJ2-3; 11 bases are a match to TRBD2. The CDR3 extends over 18 amino acids. CDR1 and CDR2 from the germline V gene are SGHTA and FQGTGA. Trimming removed 0 bases from V and 3 bases from J; junction bases left unmatched: 8.

The genes are TRBV15 and TRBJ1-1; no definite D call. The germline gives CDR1 LNHNV, CDR2 YYDKDF (reference sequence). The CDR3 sequence is 16 residues long. Trimming took 0 bases from V and 0 from J, leaving 11 bases between them. Written as DNA, the CDR3 is TGTGCCACCAGCAGAGATAAACGGATAATGAACACTGAAGCTTTCTTT. Amino acids: CATSRDKRIMNTEAFF.

The chain combines TRBV5-5 with TRBJ2-1; D is unclear. The CDR3 totals 14 residues. Germline-derived CDR1 and CDR2 are SGHKS and YYEKEE (reference sequence). V lost 0 bases to trimming and J lost 1 base, with 5 bases between them. The CDR3 region has the DNA TGTGCCAGCAGCTTGGACAGTTCCTACAATGAGCAGTTCTTC. It yields the protein CASSLDSSYNEQFF.

The chain recombines TRBV30 with TRBJ2-3; no firm D call. The CDR3 consists of 10 residues. Per the germline V gene, CDR1 is GTSNPN and CDR2 is SVGIG (reference sequence). Trimming stripped 2 bases from V and 9 bases from J, with 6 bases between. The CDR3 bases are TGTGCCTGGAGTCAAGTAACGCAGTATTTT. This translates into CAWSQVTQYF.

J is TRBJ1-6 and V is TRBV7-9, with 9 bases matching TRBD1. V shed 5 bases and J 9 bases; nucleotides not matched to a gene: 8. Per the germline V gene, CDR1 is SEHNR and CDR2 is FQNEAQ (reference sequence). The CDR3 is 15 residues long. In nucleotides, the CDR3 is TGTGCCAGCAGCGCGGACAGGGGCCCTATTTCACCCCTCCACTTT. Translation: CASSADRGPISPLHF.

The chain joins TRBV6-5 to TRBJ1-2; D is undetermined. The CDR3 consists of 14 residues. Germline-derived CDR1 and CDR2 are MNHEY and SVGAGI. Trimming pared 4 bases from V and 6 bases from J, leaving 15 bases between. The CDR3 reads CASSSPDGRDGYTF. The CDR3 region has the DNA TGTGCCAGCAGTTCCCCCGATGGGCGAGATGGCTACACCTTC.

The chain joins TRBV10-3 to TRBJ2-5; no clear D gene. The length of the CDR3 is 13 residues. The V end lost 10 bases, the J end lost 0 bases, and 12 bases lay between the germline ends. Germline V lookup: CDR1 ENHRY, CDR2 SYGVKD. CDR3 bases: TGTGCCACCACCAGTGGGTACCAAGAGACCCAGTACTTC. It codes for CATTSGYQETQYF.

The chain employs TRBV6-5 and TRBJ2-1, with no clear D. The CDR3 totals 12 residues. With 7 bases removed from V and 9 bases from J, the gap between germline ends came to 13 bases. Germline CDR1 and CDR2: MNHEY and SVGAGI. CDR3 sequence: CASTGWPGEQFF. The CDR3 DNA follows: TGTGCCAGCACTGGCTGGCCGGGTGAGCAGTTCTTC.

This clone was recorded a few times. V usage is TRBV7-9 and J usage is TRBJ2-7; 10 nucleotides match TRBD1. After removal of 5 bases from V and 2 bases from J, the junction contained 3 bases not matched to a gene. Per germline, CDR1 SEHNR and CDR2 FQNEAQ (reference sequence). The CDR3 length is 14 residues. Here the CDR3 DNA reads TGTGCCAGCAGCCCGGGACAGGGGACCTACGAGCAGTACTTC. Encoded protein: CASSPGQGTYEQYF.

V gene TRBV24-1 combines with J gene TRBJ1-5; possibly TRBD1 for D (5 bases). V was shortened by 9 bases and J by 2 bases, with 19 bases between the two germline ends. The CDR3 runs to 16 residues. Germline V gene sequence: CDR1 KGHDR, CDR2 SFDVKD. CDR3 bases: TGTGCCACCGTTCGGGTTCGGCAGGGAGGCAATCAGCCCCAGCATTTT. Encoded protein: CATVRVRQGGNQPQHF.

The CDR3 region has the DNA TGCGCCCGCTACGACAGGGGCAGCAATCAGCCCCAGCATTTT. This sequence encodes CARYDRGSNQPQHF. The J gene is TRBJ1-5, the V gene TRBV23-1; 8 bases map to TRBD1. TRBV23-1 is an ORF for which the function is uncertain. The CDR3 extends over 14 amino acids. V shed 11 bases, J shed 1 base, and the junction held 7 bases outside the gene matches.

The chain links TRBV2 to TRBJ2-5; 12 nucleotides agree with TRBD2. V lost 8 bases to trimming and J lost 1 base; unmatched junction nucleotides: 8. CDR1 and CDR2 (germline): SNHLY, FYNNEI. CDR3 size: 16 residues. CDR3 amino acids: CASLRLAGETQETQYF. In DNA form, the CDR3 reads TGTGCCAGCCTGAGACTAGCGGGGGAGACCCAAGAGACCCAGTACTTC.

The J gene is TRBJ2-7, the V gene TRBV3-1 (or the pseudogene TRBV3-2), with 12 bases identical to TRBD2. The V gene end was trimmed by 5 bases and the J gene end by 2 bases; junction bases not matched to a gene: 7. CDR3 length equals 16 residues. Germline V gene data show CDR1 as LGHDT and CDR2 as YNNKEL (reference sequence). CDR3 in amino acids: CASSLGTSGCPYEQYF. In nucleotides, the CDR3 is TGTGCCAGCAGCTTAGGGACTAGCGGGTGTCCCTACGAGCAGTACTTC.

This clone was seen only a few times. The genes are TRBV9 and TRBJ1-1, with D possibly being TRBD1 (5 bases). The CDR3 has 13 residues. V was trimmed by 0 bases and J by 7 bases, leaving 10 bases between them. Germline loops: CDR1 SGDLS, CDR2 YYNGEE. This CDR3 is CASSVVGTGEAFF. The CDR3 region has the DNA TGTGCCAGCAGCGTAGTAGGGACGGGTGAAGCTTTCTTT.

The chain recombines TRBV5-1 with TRBJ1-4; unclear D gene. V lost 1 base and J 4 bases, leaving 8 bases between the germline ends. This CDR3 has 14 amino acids. Germline CDR1 reads SGHRS; CDR2 reads YFSETQ. The DNA of the CDR3 is TGCGCCAGCAGCTTGTGGCAGGATAATGAAAAACTGTTTTTT. It encodes CASSLWQDNEKLFF.

The rearrangement links TRBV4-3 to TRBJ2-1; TRBD2 agrees at 13 bases. The CDR3 has 17 amino acids. The J segment lost 9 bases and the V segment lost 0 bases, leaving 8 bases of the junction unmatched. CDR1 and CDR2 from the germline V gene are LGHNA and YSLEER. The CDR3: CASSQEELAGGHGEQFF. The CDR3 DNA is TGCGCCAGCAGCCAAGAGGAACTAGCGGGAGGGCATGGTGAGCAGTTCTTC.

This sequence joins TRBV5-5 and TRBJ2-4, with D unclear. The germline V and J ends were trimmed by 0 bases and 9 bases, with 16 bases remaining between them. The germline gives CDR1 SGHKS, CDR2 YYEKEE (reference sequence). The CDR3 covers 15 residues. The CDR3 here is CASSLGDPMPGIQYF. The CDR3 bases are TGTGCCAGCAGCTTGGGTGACCCAATGCCAGGCATTCAGTACTTC.

This clone was seen once. The rearrangement links TRBV24-1 to TRBJ1-2; D might be TRBD1 (5 bases). Per germline, CDR1 KGHDR and CDR2 SFDVKD. This CDR3 comprises 13 residues. V was cut by 3 bases and J by 10 bases, with 14 bases left in between. CDR3 DNA sequence: TGTGCCACCAGTGATCCTCCGGACAAGCTCTACACCTTC. This sequence encodes CATSDPPDKLYTF.